The 23 T cell receptor beta chains given below trace back to one sample, sequenced in a study of T cell responses to AZD1222 COVID-19 vaccine. Sequencing used immunoSEQ multiplex PCR; TCRdb keeps in-frame clones, though not all of them. The data hold 130,000 to 150,000 clones, with 88% observed a single time. The source was peripheral blood, collected 28 days after the second dose of the MenACWY control vaccine. The receptors were gathered from an adult who received the MenACWY meningococcal vaccine as a control.

The chain has TRBV12-3 or TRBV12-4 and TRBJ1-2; no firm D call. This CDR3 region has 13 residues. Trimming pared 4 bases from V and 7 bases from J, leaving 13 bases between. The CDR3 region is CASSYRGQSGYTF. The CDR3 nucleotides are TGTGCCAGCAGTTACCGGGGTCAGAGTGGCTACACCTTC.

V gene TRBV15 combines with J gene TRBJ1-5; D gene ambiguous. Trimming cost V 0 bases and J 7 bases, with 4 bases left between them. The length of the CDR3 is 12 residues. From germline, CDR1 is LNHNV and CDR2 YYDKDF (reference sequence). Here the CDR3 reads CATSRDSQPQHF. The CDR3 DNA reads as TGTGCCACCAGCAGAGATAGCCAGCCCCAGCATTTT.

The chain employs TRBV6-1 and TRBJ2-3; TRBD1 matches 7 bases. J was trimmed by 4 bases and V by 3 bases; bases with no gene match: 10. CDR1 and CDR2 from the germline V gene are MNHNS and SASEGT. The length of the CDR3 is 16 residues. The CDR3 DNA follows: TGTGCCAGCAGTGATCCCCGCCAAGGACAGGCAGATACGCAGTATTTT. Its protein product is CASSDPRQGQADTQYF.

This clone showed up just a few times. This chain links TRBV30 with TRBJ1-3; D remains ambiguous. Germline CDR1 GTSNPN, CDR2 SVGIG (reference sequence). V lost 4 bases and J lost 3, with 13 bases in between. The CDR3 is 14 residues long. In DNA form, the CDR3 reads TGTGCCTGGATCAATCAGTTAATTGGAAACACCATATATTTT. Protein: CAWINQLIGNTIYF.

The chain is built from TRBV3-1 (or the pseudogene TRBV3-2) and TRBJ1-2; perhaps TRBD1 as D (5 bases). The CDR3 sequence is 14 residues long. Germline CDR1 is LGHDT and CDR2 is YNNKEL (reference sequence). V was cut by 7 bases and J by 3 bases, with 15 bases left in between. CDR3 sequence reads: CASNRGDHYYGYTF. CDR3 sequence (DNA): TGTGCCAGCAACCGAGGGGATCACTACTATGGCTACACCTTC.

The chain has TRBV3-1 (or the pseudogene TRBV3-2) and TRBJ1-5; D unresolved. Between the trimmed V and J ends, which lost 0 bases and 7 bases, there was a span of 10 bases. This CDR3 spans 14 amino acids. Germline V gene sequence: CDR1 LGHDT, CDR2 YNNKEL (reference sequence). The CDR3 loop reads CASSQDDRDQPQHF. The CDR3 DNA follows: TGTGCCAGCAGCCAAGACGATCGAGACCAGCCCCAGCATTTT.

The chain couples TRBV19 to TRBJ1-4; no firm D call. V was shortened by 4 bases and J by 0 bases, with 9 bases between the two germline ends. CDR1 and CDR2 from the germline V gene are LNHDA and SQIVND (reference sequence). The CDR3 is 15 residues long. The CDR3 loop is CASSSTSPTNEKLFF. The CDR3 DNA reads as TGTGCCAGTAGTAGCACGTCTCCAACTAATGAAAAACTGTTTTTT. The full variable domain, in which reference TRBV19 and TRBJ1-4 provide the parts outside the CDR3, is DGGITQSPKYLFRKEGQNVTLSCEQNLNHDAMYWYRQDPGQGLRLIYYSQIVNDFQKGDIAEGYSVSREKKESFPLTVTSAQKNPTAFYLCASSSTSPTNEKLFFGSGTQLSVL.

The rearrangement joins TRBV18 to TRBJ1-4; D is unclear. From germline, CDR1 is KGHSH and CDR2 LQKENI. V lost 9 bases and J 5 bases, leaving 10 bases between the germline ends. The CDR3 length is 12 residues. The CDR3 DNA reads TGTGCCAGTGGCAGATCGAATGAAAAACTGTTTTTT. This sequence encodes CASGRSNEKLFF. Full variable domain (outside the CDR3, taken from reference TRBV18 and TRBJ1-4): NAGVMQNPRHLVRRRGQEARLRCSPMKGHSHVYWYRQLPEEGLKFMVYLQKENIIDESGMPKERFSAEFPKEGPSILRIQQVVRGDSAAYFCASGRSNEKLFFGSGTQLSVL.

The chain joins TRBV2 to TRBJ2-7, with D unclear. CDR1 SNHLY and CDR2 FYNNEI come from the germline V gene. The CDR3 is made up of 11 amino acids. V was shortened by 4 bases and J by 1 base, with 2 bases between the two germline ends. CDR3 sequence: CASSGSYEQYF. DNA of the CDR3: TGTGCCAGCAGTGGGTCCTACGAGCAGTACTTC.

The chain couples TRBV7-2 to TRBJ2-3; 8 bases line up with TRBD2. Germline trimming cut 4 bases from V and 1 base from J; bases unmatched to any gene: 16. Per germline, CDR1 SGHTA and CDR2 FQGNSA. This CDR3 has 19 residues. Here the CDR3 DNA reads TGTGCCAGCAGCTCGACGGGGGGCGGGAGGTCCTCCCGCACAGATACGCAGTATTTT. Translating it yields CASSSTGGGRSSRTDTQYF.

The chain links TRBV7-3 to TRBJ2-1; TRBD1 is a possible D gene (5 bases). CDR1 and CDR2 (germline): SGHTA, FQGTGA. The CDR3 is 16 amino acids. V was cut by 1 base and J by 0 bases, with 10 bases left in between. CDR3 coding DNA: TGTGCCAGCAGCTTAAGGGGCGTTTCCTCCTACAATGAGCAGTTCTTC. Encoded protein: CASSLRGVSSYNEQFF.

This clone occurred once. The CDR3 loop reads CASSFGRVGNTIYF. Here the CDR3 DNA reads TGTGCCAGCAGCTTCGGACGGGTTGGAAACACCATATATTTT. The V and J genes are TRBV7-2 and TRBJ1-3; D is ambiguous. The V end lost 3 bases, the J end lost 3 bases, and 9 bases lay between the germline ends. CDR1 and CDR2 from the germline V gene are SGHTA and FQGNSA. The CDR3 is 14 amino acids.

This chain connects TRBV28 to TRBJ1-4; maybe TRBD1 (5 bases). Per the germline V gene, CDR1 is MDHEN and CDR2 is SYDVKM. Trimming removed 1 base at V and 2 bases at J, with 11 bases between. This CDR3 spans 16 amino acids. CDR3 DNA: TGTGCCAGCAGTTTATCACAGGCAGGGACTAATGAAAAACTGTTTTTT. It encodes CASSLSQAGTNEKLFF.

V usage is TRBV5-1 and J usage is TRBJ2-3; D unclear. Per germline, CDR1 SGHRS and CDR2 YFSETQ. CDR3 length: 15 residues. Trimming removed 0 bases at V and 1 base at J, with 9 bases between. Here the CDR3 DNA reads TGCGCCAGCAGCTTGGCCCCGGGCGGCACAGATACGCAGTATTTT. Protein: CASSLAPGGTDTQYF.

V gene TRBV10-3 combines with J gene TRBJ1-2, with 7 nucleotides matching TRBD1. This CDR3 region has 13 residues. The J segment lost 2 bases and the V segment lost 4 bases, leaving 1 base of the junction unmatched. CDR1 is ENHRY, CDR2 SYGVKD, per germline. The CDR3 DNA sequence: TGTGCCATCAGTGCGGGACAGAACTATGGCTACACCTTC. Translating gives CAISAGQNYGYTF.

This chain uses TRBV13 with TRBJ1-6, with D perhaps TRBD1 (5 bases). CDR1 is PRHDT and CDR2 is FYEKMQ in the germline V gene (reference sequence). Trimming left V 8 bases short and J 8 bases short, with 13 bases between. The CDR3 is made up of 13 amino acids. The CDR3: CASGRGTDSPLHF. The CDR3 DNA follows: TGTGCCAGCGGGAGGGGAACGGATTCACCCCTCCACTTT.

The chain has TRBV3-1 (or the pseudogene TRBV3-2) and TRBJ1-2; no definite D call. Trimming removed 0 bases at V and 4 bases at J, with 9 bases between. Germline CDR1 LGHDT, CDR2 YNNKEL (reference sequence). The CDR3 sequence is 14 residues long. CDR3 in DNA: TGTGCCAGCAGCCAAGATAGGATCCCCTATGGCTACACCTTC. This gives the protein CASSQDRIPYGYTF.

The chain is built from TRBV3-1 (or the pseudogene TRBV3-2) and TRBJ2-4; TRBD2 might be the D (5 bases). Germline V gives CDR1 LGHDT, CDR2 YNNKEL (reference sequence). This CDR3 comprises 15 residues. The ends were cut back, 4 bases at V and 0 bases at J, with 10 bases in the middle. CDR3 region: CASSPSGLAKNIQYF. The CDR3 nucleotides read TGTGCCAGCAGCCCCTCCGGACTAGCCAAAAACATTCAGTACTTC.

The chain uses TRBV29-1 and TRBJ2-7, with D unresolved. The CDR3 extends over 14 amino acids. The V end was cut by 6 bases, the J end by 5 bases, with 20 bases between. Germline V gene data show CDR1 as SQVTM and CDR2 as ANQGSEA. The chain's CDR3 is CSVTLGRSGDEQYF. The CDR3 nucleotides read TGCAGCGTGACCTTAGGAAGGTCGGGCGACGAGCAGTACTTC.

The genes are TRBV6-5 and TRBJ2-7; 9 positions match TRBD1. The CDR3 runs 13 residues. Germline V CDR1 and CDR2: MNHEY, SVGAGI. V shed 5 bases and J 6 bases; nucleotides not matched to a gene: 5. CDR3 sequence reads: CASSTGQGGEQYF. The CDR3 DNA is TGTGCCAGCAGTACGGGACAGGGAGGCGAGCAGTACTTC.

The gene calls are TRBV5-4 and TRBJ2-7, with TRBD2 identical over 11 bases. The CDR3 spans 16 residues. Germline lookup yields CDR1 SGHNT and CDR2 YYREEE (reference sequence). With 4 bases clipped from V and 0 bases from J, the junction kept 6 bases outside the gene matches. This CDR3 is CASSQGLADISYEQYF. The CDR3 region has the DNA TGTGCCAGCAGCCAGGGACTAGCGGACATCTCCTACGAGCAGTACTTC. Full variable domain (outside the CDR3, taken from reference TRBV5-4 and TRBJ2-7): ETGVTQSPTHLIKTRGQQVTLRCSSQSGHNTVSWYQQALGQGPQFIFQYYREEENGRGNFPPRFSGLQFPNYSSELNVNALELDDSALYLCASSQGLADISYEQYFGPGTRLTVT.

The chain carries TRBV11-2 and TRBJ1-1; 7 bases fit TRBD1. Germline V gene data show CDR1 as SGHAT and CDR2 as FQNNGV. Losses at the gene ends were 8 bases for V and 4 bases for J; bases not matched to a gene: 10. This CDR3 is 14 amino acids long. The CDR3 bases are TGTGCCAGCCGCCGACCGGCAGGGGGCACTGAAGCTTTCTTT. This codes for CASRRPAGGTEAFF.

The gene calls are TRBV11-2 and TRBJ2-1; no clear D gene. This CDR3 has 12 residues. In germline, CDR1 is SGHAT, CDR2 FQNNGV. V lost 5 bases and J lost 7, with 9 bases in between. CDR3 sequence (DNA): TGTGCCAGCAGCCCAACCGGTAATGAGCAGTTCTTC. It codes for CASSPTGNEQFF.